The clone carrying this T cell receptor beta chain was observed many times. As yet, its antigen is unknown. The sample originates from a study of blood T cells in healthy people across ages. About the research overall: Using template switching, researchers captured about one barcoded beta molecule for each two T cells.

A second PCR, run for roughly 7 to 11 cycles, used a sample-barcoded 5' primer plus a J-beta primer mix. One entry per CDR3 protein results from TCRdb running MiXCR on the 5' RACE reads. The data hold about 1.7 million distinct CDR3 sequences, with 28% observed a single time. This CDR3 comprises 15 residues. The germline V gene has CDR1 MNHNS and CDR2 SASEGT. V lost 5 bases to trimming and J lost 4 bases; unmatched junction nucleotides: 11. Study-wide results and limits: Comparison with aged donors showed that long-lived donors had more naive CD4+ cells and higher diversity. Changes in expanded clonotypes were possibly confounded, as the CMV status of donors was unknown. What prevented conclusive comparison of naive and antigen-experienced cells was that PBMCs were unsorted.

The rearrangement joins TRBV6-1 to TRBJ2-7; 7 nucleotides line up with TRBD1. This TCR came from a young woman in good health. What was sequenced was blood. The CDR3 nucleotides are TGTGCCAGCAGTCGGCAGGGACAGAGTCGTTACGAGCAGTACTTC. Translating it yields CASSRQGQSRYEQYF.